This passage covers 18 T cell receptor beta chains from one sample sequenced in a study of T cells in Graves' hyperthyroidism and ophthalmopathy. RNA transcripts provided the source from which TCR beta CDR3 regions were amplified. First-round RT-PCR with HTBI primers amplified the TCR CDR3 region. TCRdb analysed the multiplex PCR reads with MiXCR anew, one entry per CDR3 protein. The data contain approximately 430,000 distinct CDR3 sequences, around 14% of them singletons. Input material: blood. The source of these receptors is a young woman with Graves' hyperthyroidism.

In its sample, this clonotype was seen a few times. The rearrangement uses TRBV6-2 or TRBV6-3 and TRBJ1-6, with D uncertain. The CDR3 contains 11 residues. V lost 6 bases and J lost 7, with 4 bases in between. Germline-derived CDR1 and CDR2 are MNHEY and SVGEGT. This CDR3 reads CASRQNSPLHF. The CDR3 nucleotides read TGTGCCAGCAGACAGAATTCACCCCTCCACTTT.

This clonotype was recorded many times. CDR3 sequence: CAIRVAGNYEQYF. The CDR3 DNA follows: TGTGCCATCAGGGTGGCAGGGAACTACGAGCAGTACTTC. The chain combines TRBV10-3 with TRBJ2-7, with D perhaps TRBD1 (5 bases). CDR1 and CDR2 (germline): ENHRY, SYGVKD. The CDR3 is 13 residues long. The germline V and J ends were trimmed by 6 bases and 3 bases, with 12 bases remaining between them.

Details on this clonotype: A read error may explain this, as a much larger clone is one base away. The gene calls are TRBV3-1 and TRBJ1-2; D is ambiguous. Deletions cut 0 bases from V and 3 bases from J, with 14 bases between. The germline gives CDR1 LGHDT, CDR2 YNNKEL (reference sequence). CDR3 length: 16 amino acids. The CDR3 loop is CASSQDWRLQDYGYTF. The CDR3 region has the DNA TGTGCCAGCAGCCAAGATTGGCGCCTCCAGGACTATGGCTACACCTTC.

This clonotype was seen more than once but under ten times. The rearrangement joins TRBV19 to TRBJ1-2; 11 nucleotides match TRBD1. Trimming took 4 bases from V and 5 from J; bases not matched to a gene: 6. The CDR3 consists of 15 residues. Germline values: CDR1 LNHDA, CDR2 SQIVND (reference sequence). For the CDR3, the DNA is TGTGCCAGTAGTAGAGGACAGGGGGCCAGGTATGGCTACACCTTC. Its protein product is CASSRGQGARYGYTF.

This clonotype was seen a handful of times. This rearrangement joins TRBV5-1 to TRBJ2-3; 9 bases match TRBD2. With 4 bases clipped from V and 4 bases from J, the junction kept 10 bases outside the gene matches. Germline V gene data show CDR1 as SGHRS and CDR2 as YFSETQ. The CDR3 consists of 16 residues. The CDR3 sequence: CASSPTAAGGPDTQYF. The CDR3 nucleotides are TGCGCCAGCAGCCCAACGGCGGCGGGGGGGCCAGATACGCAGTATTTT.

This clonotype was detected ten times or more. V is TRBV9 and J is TRBJ1-1; D remains unclear. The V end lost 0 bases, the J end lost 0 bases, and 3 bases lay between the germline ends. In germline, CDR1 is SGDLS, CDR2 YYNGEE. The CDR3 spans 13 residues. The CDR3 reads CASSVGMNTEAFF. The CDR3 DNA is TGTGCCAGCAGCGTAGGTATGAACACTGAAGCTTTCTTT.

The table lists this clonotype with a few counts. This may arise from a read error, as a much more abundant clone is one base away. The J gene is TRBJ2-1, the V gene TRBV20-1; weak D call: TRBD1 (6 bases). Germline-derived CDR1 and CDR2 are DFQATT and SNEGSKA (reference sequence). Between the trimmed V and J ends, which lost 7 bases and 6 bases, there was a span of 16 bases. The CDR3 runs 13 residues. The DNA of the CDR3 is TGCAGTGTTCCCCGCCGAGGGGGCAATGAGCAGTTCTTC. Translated, it gives CSVPRRGGNEQFF.

At least ten counts were recorded for this clonotype. J is TRBJ2-7 and V is TRBV6-5; 9 bases align to TRBD2. After removal of 2 bases from V and 4 bases from J, the junction contained 6 bases not matched to a gene. The length of the CDR3 is 15 residues. CDR1 and CDR2 (germline): MNHEY, SVGAGI. CDR3 residues: CASSYASGGPYEQYF. CDR3 coding DNA: TGTGCCAGCAGTTACGCGAGCGGGGGGCCTTACGAGCAGTACTTC.

This chain links TRBV10-2 with TRBJ2-7, with 9 bases aligning to TRBD2. J was trimmed by 4 bases and V by 0 bases; bases with no gene match: 7. Germline V gives CDR1 WSHSY, CDR2 SAAADI. The CDR3 sequence is 16 residues long. CDR3 DNA: TGCGCCAGCAGTGAGTCGACAAGCGGGAGGCTTTACGAGCAGTACTTC. This codes for CASSESTSGRLYEQYF.

This clonotype was detected many times. The chain is built from TRBV7-9 and TRBJ2-7, with D possibly matching TRBD1 (5 bases). CDR3 length equals 13 residues. Germline CDR1 and CDR2: SEHNR and FQNEAQ (reference sequence). V lost 1 base and J lost 4, with 8 bases in between. CDR3 amino acids: CASSLGTYYEQYF. The CDR3 nucleotides read TGTGCCAGCAGCTTAGGGACATATTACGAGCAGTACTTC.

The gene calls are TRBV11-2 and TRBJ2-3; TRBD2 matches at 7 bases. Germline V gene lookup returns CDR1 SGHAT and CDR2 FQNNGV. Trimming removed 5 bases from V and 0 bases from J; junction bases left unmatched: 5. CDR3 length equals 15 residues. This chain's CDR3 is CASSQSGTSTDTQYF. CDR3 coding DNA: TGTGCCAGCAGCCAAAGCGGGACTAGCACAGATACGCAGTATTTT.

This clonotype appeared many times. The chain employs TRBV20-1 and TRBJ1-5, with D maybe TRBD1 (5 bases). V gave up 0 bases and J gave up 9 bases, with 15 bases separating them. CDR3 length: 14 amino acids. Per the germline V gene, CDR1 is DFQATT and CDR2 is SNEGSKA (reference sequence). DNA of the CDR3: TGCAGTGCTAGAGATCGGCGGAGGGGTGGGCCCCAGCATTTT. It encodes CSARDRRRGGPQHF.

In its sample, this clonotype was seen many times. J is TRBJ2-1 and V is TRBV7-2, with TRBD2 as a possible D gene (6 bases). The ends were cut back, 2 bases at V and 5 bases at J, with 13 bases in the middle. CDR1 is SGHTA, CDR2 FQGNSA, per germline. This CDR3 region has 15 residues. The chain's CDR3 is CASSLRRGLNNEQFF. CDR3 sequence (DNA): TGTGCCAGCAGCTTAAGGCGGGGATTAAACAATGAGCAGTTCTTC.

This clonotype occurred once. The chain uses TRBV4-1 and TRBJ2-7; D possibly corresponds to TRBD2 (5 bases). Trimming pared 0 bases from V and 3 bases from J, leaving 12 bases between. The CDR3 extends over 15 amino acids. Per the germline V gene, CDR1 is MGHRA and CDR2 is YSYEKL. CDR3 in amino acids: CASSQEPAAFYEQYF. In DNA, the CDR3 is TGCGCCAGCAGCCAAGAACCAGCGGCGTTCTACGAGCAGTACTTC.

This clonotype was seen more than once but under ten times. The chain combines TRBV29-1 with TRBJ1-2, with D uncertain. Trimming stripped 4 bases from V and 6 bases from J, with 15 bases between. This CDR3 is built from 13 residues. Germline-derived CDR1 and CDR2 are SQVTM and ANQGSEA. CDR3: CSVVPTIRDGYTF. DNA for the CDR3: TGCAGCGTTGTCCCGACAATAAGAGATGGCTACACCTTC.

This clonotype was recorded at least ten times. The chain carries TRBV7-9 and TRBJ2-1; no clear D. The V gene's germline CDR1 is SEHNR and CDR2 FQNEAQ (reference sequence). The CDR3 runs to 13 residues. V gave up 1 base and J gave up 4 bases, with 5 bases separating them. As DNA, the CDR3 is TGTGCCAGCAGCTTAGACTATTACAATGAGCAGTTCTTC. It encodes CASSLDYYNEQFF.

This clonotype was seen many times. J is TRBJ1-4 and V is TRBV27; no definite D call. Per the germline V gene, CDR1 is MNHEY and CDR2 is SMNVEV (reference sequence). There are 17 residues in the CDR3. V was cut by 6 bases and J by 8 bases, with 25 bases left in between. CDR3 region: CASSYAADSGNREKLFF. As DNA, the CDR3 is TGTGCCAGCAGCTACGCGGCCGATTCGGGAAATAGGGAAAAACTGTTTTTT.

This clonotype was seen many times. The gene calls are TRBV12-3 or TRBV12-4 and TRBJ2-1; 8 nucleotides line up with TRBD1. The CDR3 runs 16 residues. V dropped 1 base and J dropped 5; count of bases not matched to a gene: 7. The CDR3 reads CASSLVGRGLHNEQFF. The DNA of the CDR3 is TGTGCCAGCAGTTTAGTCGGCAGGGGGCTCCACAATGAGCAGTTCTTC.